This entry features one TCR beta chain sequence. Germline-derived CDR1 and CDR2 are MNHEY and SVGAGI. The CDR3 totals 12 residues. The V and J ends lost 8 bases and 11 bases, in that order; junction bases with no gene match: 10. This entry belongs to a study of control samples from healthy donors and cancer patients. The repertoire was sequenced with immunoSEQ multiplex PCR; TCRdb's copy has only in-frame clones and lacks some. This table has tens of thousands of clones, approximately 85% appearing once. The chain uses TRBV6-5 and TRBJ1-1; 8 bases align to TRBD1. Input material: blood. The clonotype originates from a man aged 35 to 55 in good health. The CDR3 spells CASQPQGGQAFF. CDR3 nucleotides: TGTGCCAGCCAACCACAGGGGGGTCAGGCTTTCTTT.